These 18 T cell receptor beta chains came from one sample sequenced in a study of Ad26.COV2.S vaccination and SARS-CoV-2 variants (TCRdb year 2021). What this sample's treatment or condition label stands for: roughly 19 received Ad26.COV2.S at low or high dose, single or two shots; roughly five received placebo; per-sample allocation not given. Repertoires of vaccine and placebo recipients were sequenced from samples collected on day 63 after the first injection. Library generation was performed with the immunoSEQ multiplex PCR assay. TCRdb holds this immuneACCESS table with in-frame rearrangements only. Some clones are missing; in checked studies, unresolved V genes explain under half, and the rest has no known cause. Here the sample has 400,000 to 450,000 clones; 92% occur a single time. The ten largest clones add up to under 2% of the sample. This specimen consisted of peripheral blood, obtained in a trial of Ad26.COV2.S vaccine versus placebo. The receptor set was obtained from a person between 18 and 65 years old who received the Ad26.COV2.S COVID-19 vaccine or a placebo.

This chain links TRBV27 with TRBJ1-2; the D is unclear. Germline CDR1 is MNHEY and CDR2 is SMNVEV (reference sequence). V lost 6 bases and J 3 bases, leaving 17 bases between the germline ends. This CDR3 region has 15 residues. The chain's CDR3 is CASSRVGRADYGYTF. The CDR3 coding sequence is TGTGCCAGCAGCCGGGTCGGGAGGGCCGACTATGGCTACACCTTC.

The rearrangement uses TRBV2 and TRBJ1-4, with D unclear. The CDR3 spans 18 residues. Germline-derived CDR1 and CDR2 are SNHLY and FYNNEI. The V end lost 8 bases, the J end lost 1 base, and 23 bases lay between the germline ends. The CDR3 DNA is TGTGCCAGCGGTTCCGTCGTGAGGTCCGATAGAACTAATGAAAAACTGTTTTTT. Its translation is CASGSVVRSDRTNEKLFF.

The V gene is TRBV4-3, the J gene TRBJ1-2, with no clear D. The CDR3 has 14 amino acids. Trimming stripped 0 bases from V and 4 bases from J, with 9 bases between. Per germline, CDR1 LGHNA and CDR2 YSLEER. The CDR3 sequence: CASSQDRSLYGYTF. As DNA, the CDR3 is TGCGCCAGCAGCCAAGACAGGTCCCTCTATGGCTACACCTTC.

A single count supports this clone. CDR3: CASSLTAGAVGEKLFF. The DNA for the CDR3 is TGCGCCAGCAGCTTGACCGCAGGGGCCGTAGGTGAAAAACTGTTTTTT. This chain links TRBV5-1 with TRBJ1-4; TRBD1 is a possible D gene (6 bases). The length of the CDR3 is 16 residues. Trimming cost V 1 base and J 7 bases, with 17 bases left between them. The germline gives CDR1 SGHRS, CDR2 YFSETQ.

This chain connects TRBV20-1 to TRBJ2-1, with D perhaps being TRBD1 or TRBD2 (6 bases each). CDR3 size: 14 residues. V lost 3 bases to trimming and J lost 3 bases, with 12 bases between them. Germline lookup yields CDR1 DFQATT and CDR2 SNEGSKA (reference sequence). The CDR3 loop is CSASRRGHYNEQFF. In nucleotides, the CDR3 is TGCAGTGCTAGTCGGCGGGGACACTACAATGAGCAGTTCTTC.

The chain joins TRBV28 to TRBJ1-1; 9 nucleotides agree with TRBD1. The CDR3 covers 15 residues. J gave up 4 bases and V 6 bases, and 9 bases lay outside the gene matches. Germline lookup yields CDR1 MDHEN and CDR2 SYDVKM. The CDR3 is CASSLFRDRVTEAFF. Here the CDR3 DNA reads TGTGCCAGCAGCCTTTTCCGGGACAGGGTCACTGAAGCTTTCTTT. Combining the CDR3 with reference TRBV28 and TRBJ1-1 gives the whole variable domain DVKVTQSSRYLVKRTGEKVFLECVQDMDHENMFWYRQDPGLGLRLIYFSYDVKMKEKGDIPEGYSVSREKKERFSLILESASTNQTSMYLCASSLFRDRVTEAFFGQGTRLTVV.

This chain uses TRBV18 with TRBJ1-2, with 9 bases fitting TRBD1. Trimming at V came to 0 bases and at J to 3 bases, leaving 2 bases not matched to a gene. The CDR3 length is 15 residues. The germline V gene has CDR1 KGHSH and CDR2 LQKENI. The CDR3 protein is CASSPPGTGYYGYTF. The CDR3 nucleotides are TGTGCCAGCTCACCACCCGGGACAGGGTACTATGGCTACACCTTC.

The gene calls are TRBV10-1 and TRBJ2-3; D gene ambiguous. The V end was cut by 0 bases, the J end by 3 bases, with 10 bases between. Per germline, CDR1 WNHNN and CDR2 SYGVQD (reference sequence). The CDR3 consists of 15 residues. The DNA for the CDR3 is TGCGCCAGCAGTGAGTCGACCCTGGGAACAGATACGCAGTATTTT. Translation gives CASSESTLGTDTQYF.

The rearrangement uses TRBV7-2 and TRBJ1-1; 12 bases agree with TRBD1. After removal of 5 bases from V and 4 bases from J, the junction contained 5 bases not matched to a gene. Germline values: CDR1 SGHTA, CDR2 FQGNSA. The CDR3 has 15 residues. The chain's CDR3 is CASSRDRGRSTEAFF. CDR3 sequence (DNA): TGTGCCAGCAGCCGGGACAGGGGGCGGAGCACTGAAGCTTTCTTT. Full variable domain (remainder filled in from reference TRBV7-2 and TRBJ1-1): GAGVSQSPSNKVTEKGKDVELRCDPISGHTALYWYRQSLGQGLEFLIYFQGNSAPDKSGLPSDRFSAERTGGSVSTLTIQRTQQEDSAVYLCASSRDRGRSTEAFFGQGTRLTVV.

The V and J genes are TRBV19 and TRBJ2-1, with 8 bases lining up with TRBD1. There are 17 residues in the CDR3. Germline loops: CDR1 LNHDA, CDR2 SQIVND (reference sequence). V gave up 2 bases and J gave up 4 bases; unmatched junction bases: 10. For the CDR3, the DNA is TGTGCCAGTAGTATACGGCTTGGACAGGGAGTATACAATGAGCAGTTCTTC. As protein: CASSIRLGQGVYNEQFF.

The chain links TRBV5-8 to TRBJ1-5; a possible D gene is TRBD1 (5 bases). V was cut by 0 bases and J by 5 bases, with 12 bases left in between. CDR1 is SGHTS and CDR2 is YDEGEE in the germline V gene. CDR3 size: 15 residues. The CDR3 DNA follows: TGTGCCAGCAGCTTGGGAGTGACAGACGATCAGCCCCAGCATTTT. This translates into CASSLGVTDDQPQHF. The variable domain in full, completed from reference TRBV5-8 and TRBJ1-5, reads EAGVTQSPTHLIKTRGQQATLRCSPISGHTSVYWYQQALGLGLQFLLWYDEGEERNRGNFPPRFSGRQFPNYSSELNVNALELEDSALYLCASSLGVTDDQPQHFGDGTRLSIL.

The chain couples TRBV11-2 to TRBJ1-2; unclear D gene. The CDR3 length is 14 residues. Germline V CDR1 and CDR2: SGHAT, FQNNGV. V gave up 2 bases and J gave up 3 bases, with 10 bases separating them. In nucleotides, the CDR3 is TGTGCCAGCAGCTTAAGCTCGAGGGACTATGGCTACACCTTC. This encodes CASSLSSRDYGYTF.

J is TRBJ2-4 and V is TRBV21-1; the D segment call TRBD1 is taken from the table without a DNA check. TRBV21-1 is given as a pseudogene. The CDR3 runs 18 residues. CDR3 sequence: CASNTGGQGARPKNIQYF. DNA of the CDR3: TGTGCCAGCAATACGGGGGGACAGGGTGCGCGACCCAAAAACATTCAGTACTTC.

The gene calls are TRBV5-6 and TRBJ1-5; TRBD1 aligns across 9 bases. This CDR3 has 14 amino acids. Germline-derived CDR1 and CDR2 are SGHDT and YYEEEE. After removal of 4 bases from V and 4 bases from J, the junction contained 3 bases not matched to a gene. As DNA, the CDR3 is TGTGCCAGCAGCACGGGACAGGGAAATCAGCCCCAGCATTTT. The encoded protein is CASSTGQGNQPQHF.

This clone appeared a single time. CDR3: CASSKDSPLHF. The CDR3, as DNA: TGTGCCAGCAGTAAAGATTCACCCCTCCACTTT. The J gene is TRBJ1-6, the V gene TRBV12-3 or TRBV12-4; D is undetermined. This CDR3 has 11 amino acids. V was cut by 5 bases and J by 8 bases, with 4 bases left in between.

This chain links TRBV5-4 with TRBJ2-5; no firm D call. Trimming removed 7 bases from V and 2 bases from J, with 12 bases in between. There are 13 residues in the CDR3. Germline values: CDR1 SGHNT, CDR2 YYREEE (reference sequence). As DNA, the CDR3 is TGTGCCAGCTCGGCTGGGGATCAAGAGACCCAGTACTTC. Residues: CASSAGDQETQYF.

In DNA, the CDR3 is TGTGCCAGCAGCTTAGGGACAGGGGGCCGATCCTACGAGCAGTACTTC. This encodes CASSLGTGGRSYEQYF. This chain uses TRBV7-9 with TRBJ2-7; 11 bases agree with TRBD1. Germline CDR1 reads SEHNR; CDR2 reads FQNEAQ (reference sequence). Trimming took 1 base from V and 1 from J; bases not matched to a gene: 3. The CDR3 loop spans 16 amino acids. Looking up the rest from reference TRBV7-9 and TRBJ2-7 gives the full variable domain: DTGVSQNPRHKITKRGQNVTFRCDPISEHNRLYWYRQTLGQGPEFLTYFQNEAQLEKSRLLSDRFSAERPKGSFSTLEIQRTEQGDSAMYLCASSLGTGGRSYEQYFGPGTRLTVT.

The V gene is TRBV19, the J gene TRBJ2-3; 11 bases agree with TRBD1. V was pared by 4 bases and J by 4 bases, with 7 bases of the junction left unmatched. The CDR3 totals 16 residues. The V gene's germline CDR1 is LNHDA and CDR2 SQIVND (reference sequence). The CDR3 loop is CASSRDWTGGSDTQYF. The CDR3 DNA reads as TGTGCCAGTAGTAGGGACTGGACAGGGGGCTCAGATACGCAGTATTTT.